A selection of T cell receptor beta chains follows, all from one sample in a study of CD8 T cells in Susac syndrome. One entry per CDR3 protein, called by TCRdb with MiXCR from the immunoSEQ multiplex PCR reads. Of roughly 150,000 distinct CDR3 sequences listed, about 94% are singletons. The source material was CD8+ T cells from PBMCs. Source of these receptors: a human donor with multiple sclerosis. The CDR3 runs from the conserved cysteine through the conserved F or W. D genes are given only for firm matches. Some rows mark clone size as missing; the rest say once, few, many or name a class of expanded clone.

J: TRBJ2-1; D: NA; V: TRBV12-3/TRBV12-4; size: NA; DNA: TGTGCCAGCAGCATAGCGGTGAGCTCCTACAATGAGCAGTTCTTC; CDR3: CASSIAVSSYNEQFF
J: TRBJ1-2; D: NA; V: TRBV9; size: NA; DNA: TGTGCCAGCAGCGCCAGCAATGGGCGCTACACCTTC; CDR3: CASSASNGRYTF
J: TRBJ1-1; D: NA; V: TRBV7-9; size: NA; DNA: TGTGCCAGCAGCTTAACGGGGGGCGCTGAAGCTTTCTTT; CDR3: CASSLTGGAEAFF
J: TRBJ1-5; D: NA; V: TRBV9; size: NA; DNA: TGTGCCAGCAGCGTAACGGGTTCGGGCAATCAGCCCCAGCATTTT; CDR3: CASSVTGSGNQPQHF
J: TRBJ2-1; D: NA; V: TRBV5-4; size: NA; DNA: TGTGCCAGCAGCTTGTTCGACGGAGAGCAGTTCTTC; CDR3: CASSLFDGEQFF
J: TRBJ2-3; D: NA; V: TRBV13; size: NA; DNA: TGTGCCAGCAGTCCCGGTCCAGATACGCAGTATTTT; CDR3: CASSPGPDTQYF
J: TRBJ1-1; D: NA; V: TRBV29-1; size: NA; DNA: TGCAGCGTTGAGCTGAGTGAAGCTTTCTTT; CDR3: CSVELSEAFF
J: TRBJ2-7; D: NA; V: TRBV20-1; size: NA; DNA: TGCAGTGCTAGACCACGACAGGTGTACGAGCAGTACTTC; CDR3: CSARPRQVYEQYF
J: TRBJ2-2; D: NA; V: TRBV29-1; size: NA; DNA: TGCAGCGTTATTAACACCGGGGAGCTGTTTTTT; CDR3: CSVINTGELFF
J: TRBJ2-2; D: NA; V: TRBV11-2; size: NA; DNA: TGTGCCAGCAGCTTTAATTGGGAGCTGTTTTTT; CDR3: CASSFNWELFF
J: TRBJ2-1; D: NA; V: TRBV2; size: NA; DNA: TGTGCCACACATTCCCGCGGTGAGCAGTTCTTC; CDR3: CATHSRGEQFF
J: TRBJ2-3; D: NA; V: TRBV29-1; size: NA; DNA: TGCAGCGTTCACTCGGCGGGTTTTCAGGATACGCAGTATTTT; CDR3: CSVHSAGFQDTQYF
J: TRBJ2-1; D: NA; V: TRBV27; size: NA; DNA: TGTGCCAGCAGCCCAAGCCCGCGCAATGAGCAGTTCTTC; CDR3: CASSPSPRNEQFF
J: TRBJ2-6; D: TRBD1; V: TRBV20-1; size: NA; DNA: TGCAGTGCTCCCGGGACAGGGTGGAGGTCTGGGGCCAACGTCCTGACTTTC; CDR3: CSAPGTGWRSGANVLTF
J: TRBJ2-7; D: TRBD2; V: TRBV10-3; size: NA; DNA: TGTGCCATCAGAACCGGGACTAGGGATTCCTACGAGCAGTACTTC; CDR3: CAIRTGTRDSYEQYF
J: TRBJ2-1; D: TRBD2; V: TRBV28; size: NA; DNA: TGTGCCAGCAGCCTGCTAGCGGGGGTGAAGGGGAATGAGCAGTTCTTC; CDR3: CASSLLAGVKGNEQFF
J: TRBJ2-1; D: NA; V: TRBV5-1; size: NA; DNA: TGCGCCACCAAGGTCAACAATGAGCAGTTCTTC; CDR3: CATKVNNEQFF
J: TRBJ2-1; D: TRBD2; V: TRBV20-1; size: NA; DNA: TGCAGTGCTAGAGATCAGGAATTAGCGGGGGGGTTGTACAATGAGCAGTTCTTC; CDR3: CSARDQELAGGLYNEQFF
J: TRBJ2-2; D: NA; V: TRBV27; size: NA; DNA: TGTGCCAGCAGTCCCTACGAGACAGGGAGGTTGACCGGGGAGCTGTTTTTT; CDR3: CASSPYETGRLTGELFF
J: TRBJ2-7; D: NA; V: TRBV2; size: once; DNA: TGTGCCAGCAGTGAAAGGGGCCAGTACTTC; CDR3: CASSERGQYF
J: TRBJ2-7; D: NA; V: TRBV4-1; size: NA; DNA: TGCGCCAGCAGCCCAGGGCACGGGGCCTACGAGCAGTACTTC; CDR3: CASSPGHGAYEQYF
J: TRBJ2-1; D: TRBD1; V: TRBV13; size: NA; DNA: TGTGCCAGCCGGACAGGGGGCGTAAACAATGAGCAGTTCTTC; CDR3: CASRTGGVNNEQFF
J: TRBJ1-2; D: NA; V: TRBV6-2/TRBV6-3; size: NA; DNA: TGTGCCAGCAGTTACTCCAGACAGGACGCGGGCTATGGCTACACCTTC; CDR3: CASSYSRQDAGYGYTF
J: TRBJ2-7; D: TRBD1; V: TRBV29-1; size: NA; DNA: TGCAGCGTTGTTGGGACAGCGAATTACGAGCAGTACTTC; CDR3: CSVVGTANYEQYF
J: TRBJ2-3; D: NA; V: TRBV2; size: NA; DNA: TGTGCCAGCAGGGACTTAAGCACAGATACGCAGTATTTT; CDR3: CASRDLSTDTQYF
J: TRBJ1-2; D: TRBD1; V: TRBV7-6; size: NA; DNA: TGTGCCAGCAGCTTAGACCTCACAGGGGCAAATGGCTACACCTTC; CDR3: CASSLDLTGANGYTF
J: TRBJ2-5; D: NA; V: TRBV13; size: NA; DNA: TGTGCCAGCAGCCCCCCAAGCGGACCGCTGCGGACCCAGTACTTC; CDR3: CASSPPSGPLRTQYF
J: TRBJ2-2; D: NA; V: TRBV4-3; size: NA; DNA: TGCGCCAGCAGCCAAGATTCAGGGGCGAACACCGGGGAGCTGTTTTTT; CDR3: CASSQDSGANTGELFF
J: TRBJ1-5; D: NA; V: TRBV3-1; size: few; DNA: TGTGCCAGCAGCCAGGACGGACAGACCAATCAGCCCCAGCATTTT; CDR3: CASSQDGQTNQPQHF
J: TRBJ1-1; D: NA; V: TRBV29-1; size: NA; DNA: TGCAGCGTTGAAGCAAGGACGCCTAGCATGAACACTGAAGCTTTCTTT; CDR3: CSVEARTPSMNTEAFF
J: TRBJ2-3; D: TRBD2; V: TRBV7-8; size: NA; DNA: TGTGCCAGCAGCTTAGTGCTAGCGGTTACTAGCACAGATACGCAGTATTTT; CDR3: CASSLVLAVTSTDTQYF
J: TRBJ1-4; D: NA; V: TRBV21-1; size: NA; DNA: TGTGCCAGCAGCATTCGACAGGGATGGGAAAAACTGTTTTTT; CDR3: CASSIRQGWEKLFF
J: TRBJ2-3; D: NA; V: TRBV9; size: NA; DNA: TGTGCCAGCAGCGCCTACGTTAACCTAGCAGATACGCAGTATTTT; CDR3: CASSAYVNLADTQYF
J: TRBJ1-6; D: NA; V: TRBV6-1; size: NA; DNA: TGTGCCAGCAGTGACGGGCCACCCCTCCACTTT; CDR3: CASSDGPPLHF
J: TRBJ2-7; D: NA; V: TRBV7-9; size: NA; DNA: TGTGCCAGCAGGTCCGGGACCAACGAGCAGTACTTC; CDR3: CASRSGTNEQYF
J: TRBJ2-1; D: TRBD2; V: TRBV7-9; size: NA; DNA: TGTGCCAGCAGCCCCCCAATGGGACTAGCGGGGGACAACAATGAGCAGTTCTTC; CDR3: CASSPPMGLAGDNNEQFF
J: TRBJ2-7; D: NA; V: TRBV3-1; size: once; DNA: TGTGCCAGCAGCCCAGGGGCGGGGGACGCCTACGAGCAGTACTTC; CDR3: CASSPGAGDAYEQYF
J: TRBJ2-7; D: NA; V: TRBV20-1; size: NA; DNA: TGCAGTGCTGCCACAGTGGGTAACCCCTACGAGCAGTACTTC; CDR3: CSAATVGNPYEQYF
J: TRBJ2-7; D: NA; V: TRBV20-1; size: NA; DNA: TGCAGTGCTGCGGACAGCCCGATCTACGAGCAGTACTTC; CDR3: CSAADSPIYEQYF
J: TRBJ1-4; D: TRBD1; V: TRBV20-1; size: NA; DNA: TGCAGTGCTAGAGATAAGGACAGGTGGTCTAATGAAAAACTGTTTTTT; CDR3: CSARDKDRWSNEKLFF
J: TRBJ2-5; D: NA; V: TRBV9; size: NA; DNA: TGTGCCAGCAGCGTAGCGGGGAGACAGTTACAAGAGACCCAGTACTTC; CDR3: CASSVAGRQLQETQYF
J: TRBJ1-3; D: NA; V: TRBV30; size: once; DNA: TGTGCCTGGTGCCACCGGGGCCTCTCTGGAAACACCATATATTTT; CDR3: CAWCHRGLSGNTIYF
J: TRBJ2-6; D: NA; V: TRBV9; size: once; DNA: TGTGCCAGCAGCGTAGAACCGGGCGGGGCTGGGGCCAACGTCCTGACTTTC; CDR3: CASSVEPGGAGANVLTF
J: TRBJ1-2; D: NA; V: TRBV29-1; size: NA; DNA: TGCAGCGTGAAGAACAGGGCCGGTTATGGCTACACCTTC; CDR3: CSVKNRAGYGYTF
J: TRBJ2-1; D: TRBD2; V: TRBV2; size: NA; DNA: TGTGCCAGCGGGGGGGTTGAGCAGTTCTTC; CDR3: CASGGVEQFF
J: TRBJ2-1; D: NA; V: TRBV20-1; size: NA; DNA: TGCAGTGCTAGGTTCGGCCATGGGACTGACAATGAGCAGTTCTTC; CDR3: CSARFGHGTDNEQFF
J: TRBJ2-7; D: NA; V: TRBV12-3/TRBV12-4; size: NA; DNA: TGTGCCAGCAGTTCCCTGCCCCCCTACGAGCAGTACTTC; CDR3: CASSSLPPYEQYF
J: TRBJ1-2; D: NA; V: TRBV20-1; size: NA; DNA: TGCAGTGCCAGGTTCAGGGAGGGCTATGGCTACACCTTC; CDR3: CSARFREGYGYTF
J: TRBJ2-1; D: NA; V: TRBV12-3/TRBV12-4; size: NA; DNA: TGTGCCAGCAGTTTGGTCCCTTACAATGAGCAGTTCTTC; CDR3: CASSLVPYNEQFF
J: TRBJ2-1; D: NA; V: TRBV27; size: NA; DNA: TGTGCCAGCAGTCACCGGACGGGAAACAATGAGCAGTTCTTC; CDR3: CASSHRTGNNEQFF
J: TRBJ2-1; D: NA; V: TRBV29-1; size: NA; DNA: TGCAGCGCTGAGGGCGACTACAATGAGCAGTTCTTC; CDR3: CSAEGDYNEQFF
J: TRBJ1-2; D: NA; V: TRBV4-1; size: NA; DNA: TGCGCCAGCAGCCAAGGGGTAGGGGCACGCAACTATGGCTACACCTTC; CDR3: CASSQGVGARNYGYTF
J: TRBJ1-2; D: TRBD1; V: TRBV29-1; size: NA; DNA: TGCAGCGTCCCGGACAGGGTGTATGGCTACACCTTC; CDR3: CSVPDRVYGYTF
J: TRBJ2-1; D: NA; V: TRBV20-1; size: NA; DNA: TGCAGTGCTAGAGGAAGGGGGATTCCCAATGAGCAGTTCTTC; CDR3: CSARGRGIPNEQFF
J: TRBJ2-1; D: TRBD2; V: TRBV14; size: once; DNA: TGTGCCAGCAGCACCCGAGGGCTAGCGGGGGCTAAGGGCAATGAGCAGTTCTTC; CDR3: CASSTRGLAGAKGNEQFF
J: TRBJ2-1; D: TRBD2; V: TRBV10-3; size: NA; DNA: TGTGCCATCGGACGGGGGGACAATGAGCAGTTCTTC; CDR3: CAIGRGDNEQFF
J: TRBJ2-2; D: NA; V: TRBV3-1; size: NA; DNA: TGTGCCAGCAGTCAGGGTCCAGGGTCCCCCGGGGAGCTGTTTTTT; CDR3: CASSQGPGSPGELFF
J: TRBJ2-2; D: NA; V: TRBV9; size: NA; DNA: TGTGCCAGCAGCGTAGCAGGGCACGACACCGGGGAGCTGTTTTTT; CDR3: CASSVAGHDTGELFF
J: TRBJ1-2; D: TRBD1; V: TRBV13; size: NA; DNA: TGTGCCAGCAGCTTAGAAAGGGGGCCCTTCTATGGCTACACCTTC; CDR3: CASSLERGPFYGYTF